This T cell receptor beta chain derives from a study of T cell responses to AZD1222 COVID-19 vaccine. Study-level findings and limits: Clonal diversity was possibly underestimated, and the donors were mostly white British, with more females. Baseline seropositivity characterized only a handful of AZD1222 recipients. The peak T cell response came first, and repertoires were sampled only after it. Unmutated variant regions are reportedly targeted by nearly half of spike-specific TCRs.

As for this clone: What it binds is not known.

V was trimmed by 4 bases and J by 7 bases, leaving 15 bases between them. This CDR3 spans 14 amino acids. Germline values: CDR1 SGDLS, CDR2 YYNGEE. This table comes from immunoSEQ multiplex PCR, and its TCRdb copy is limited to in-frame clones, with some not included. Found here are more than 250,000 clones, 85% to 95% of them singletons; the top ten hold 0.55%. Sequences were derived from peripheral blood, sampled on day 0 of AZD1222 vaccination. The clonotype was recovered from an adult in good health. The V and J genes are TRBV9 and TRBJ2-1; D not resolved. The CDR3: CASSSYMGWNEQFF. CDR3 coding DNA: TGTGCCAGCAGCTCGTACATGGGGTGGAATGAGCAGTTCTTC.